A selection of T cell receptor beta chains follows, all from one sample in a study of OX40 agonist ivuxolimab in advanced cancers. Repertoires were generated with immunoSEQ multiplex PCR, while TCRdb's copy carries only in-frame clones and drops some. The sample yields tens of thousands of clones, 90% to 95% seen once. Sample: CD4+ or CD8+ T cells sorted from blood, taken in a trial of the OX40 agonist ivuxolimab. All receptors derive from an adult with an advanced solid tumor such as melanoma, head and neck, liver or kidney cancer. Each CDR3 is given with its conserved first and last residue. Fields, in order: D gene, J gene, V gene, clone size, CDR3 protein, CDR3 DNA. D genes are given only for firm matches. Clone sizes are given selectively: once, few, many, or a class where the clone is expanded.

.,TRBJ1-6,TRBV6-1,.,CASSEALQGLIYNSPLHF,TGTGCCAGCAGTGAAGCGCTTCAGGGGTTGATTTATAATTCACCCCTCCACTTT
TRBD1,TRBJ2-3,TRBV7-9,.,CASSEPGQGSTDTQYF,TGTGCCAGCAGCGAACCGGGACAGGGGAGCACAGATACGCAGTATTTT
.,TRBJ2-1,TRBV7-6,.,CASSLALRDEQFF,TGTGCCAGCAGCTTAGCATTACGGGATGAGCAGTTCTTC
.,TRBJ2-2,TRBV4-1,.,CASGFPGSGELFF,TGCGCCAGCGGGTTCCCTGGGTCCGGGGAGCTGTTTTTT
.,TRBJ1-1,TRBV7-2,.,CASSLTHTEAFF,TGTGCCAGCAGCTTAACCCACACTGAAGCTTTCTTT
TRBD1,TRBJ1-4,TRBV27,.,CASSLTGWTGTNEKLFF,TGTGCCAGCAGCCTCACGGGGTGGACAGGGACTAATGAAAAACTGTTTTTT
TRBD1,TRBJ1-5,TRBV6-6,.,CASSLGTGNQPQHF,TGTGCCAGCAGCCTGGGGACAGGCAATCAGCCCCAGCATTTT
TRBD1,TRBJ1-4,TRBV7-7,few,CASSPRTGANEKLFF,TGTGCCAGCAGCCCCCGGACAGGGGCGAATGAAAAACTGTTTTTT
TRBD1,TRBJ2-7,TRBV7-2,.,CASSTRQGGFYEQYF,TGTGCCAGCAGCACCCGACAGGGGGGGTTCTACGAGCAGTACTTC
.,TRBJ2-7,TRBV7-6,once,CASSYGGGQQYEQYF,TGTGCCAGCAGCTATGGGGGGGGACAGCAGTACGAGCAGTACTTC
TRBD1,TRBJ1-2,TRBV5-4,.,CASFIGDRDYGYTF,TGTGCCAGCTTCATCGGGGACAGGGACTATGGCTACACCTTC
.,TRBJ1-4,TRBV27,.,CASLGGGKLFF,TGTGCCAGCCTGGGGGGGGGAAAACTGTTTTTT
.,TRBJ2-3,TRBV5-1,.,CASSWAGLSSTDTQYF,TGCGCCAGCAGCTGGGCGGGACTCTCTAGCACAGATACGCAGTATTTT
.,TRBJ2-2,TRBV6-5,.,CASSYVRGSGELFF,TGTGCCAGCAGTTACGTAAGGGGTTCCGGGGAGCTGTTTTTT
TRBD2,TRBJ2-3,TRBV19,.,CASSPLGLAGGRGTDTQYF,TGTGCCAGTAGTCCCCTCGGACTAGCGGGAGGGCGGGGCACAGATACGCAGTATTTT
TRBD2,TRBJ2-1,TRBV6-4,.,CASSDEGTGGANEQFF,TGTGCCAGCAGTGATGAGGGCACCGGGGGGGCCAATGAGCAGTTCTTC
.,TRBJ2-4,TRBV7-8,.,CASSLAEGGNIQYF,TGTGCCAGCAGCTTAGCGGAGGGCGGAAACATTCAGTACTTC
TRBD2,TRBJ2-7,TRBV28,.,CASSPGLAGAYEQYF,TGTGCCAGCAGCCCTGGACTAGCGGGAGCCTACGAGCAGTACTTC
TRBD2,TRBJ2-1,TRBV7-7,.,CASSFLYSGEKFF,TGTGCCAGCAGCTTCCTCTATAGCGGGGAGAAGTTCTTC
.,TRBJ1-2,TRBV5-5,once,CASFGPGGYGYTF,TGTGCCAGCTTCGGCCCCGGTGGCTATGGCTACACCTTC
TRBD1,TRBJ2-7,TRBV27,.,CASSSAGTGFYEQYF,TGTGCCAGCAGTTCTGCCGGGACAGGGTTCTACGAGCAGTACTTC
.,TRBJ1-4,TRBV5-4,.,CASSLETNEKLFF,TGTGCCAGCAGCTTGGAAACTAATGAAAAACTGTTTTTT
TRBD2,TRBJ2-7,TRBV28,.,CASSLGSGEIGYEQYF,TGTGCCAGCAGTTTAGGTAGCGGGGAGATCGGCTACGAGCAGTACTTC
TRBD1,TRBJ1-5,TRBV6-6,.,CASSPTGNARPQHF,TGTGCCAGCAGCCCGACAGGGAATGCCCGACCCCAGCATTTT
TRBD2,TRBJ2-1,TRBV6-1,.,CASSVGTRGDAEQFF,TGTGCCAGCAGTGTCGGGACTAGAGGGGACGCGGAGCAGTTCTTC
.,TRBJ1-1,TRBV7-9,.,CASKRNTEAFF,TGTGCCAGTAAGCGAAACACTGAAGCTTTCTTT
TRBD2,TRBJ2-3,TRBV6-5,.,CASSIRPGGTDTQYF,TGTGCCAGCAGTATTCGCCCCGGGGGGACAGATACGCAGTATTTT
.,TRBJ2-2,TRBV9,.,CASSGTGRELFF,TGTGCCAGCAGCGGGACTGGGAGGGAGCTGTTTTTT
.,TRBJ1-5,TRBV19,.,CASSDSPKSWSNQPQHF,TGTGCCAGTAGTGACAGTCCCAAATCTTGGAGCAATCAGCCCCAGCATTTT
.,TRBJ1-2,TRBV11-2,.,CASSSQASYGYTF,TGTGCCAGCAGCTCACAGGCCAGCTATGGCTACACCTTC
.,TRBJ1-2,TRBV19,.,CASSSDPIYGYTF,TGTGCCAGTAGTAGCGATCCGATCTATGGCTACACCTTC
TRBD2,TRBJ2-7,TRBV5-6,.,CASSFPPGLGGEQYF,TGTGCCAGCAGCTTTCCACCGGGACTAGGGGGCGAGCAGTACTTC
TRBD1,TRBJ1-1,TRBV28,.,CASSSGTVNTEAFF,TGTGCCAGCAGTTCCGGGACAGTGAACACTGAAGCTTTCTTT
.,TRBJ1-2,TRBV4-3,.,CASSQGVEPNYGYTF,TGCGCCAGCAGCCAAGGGGTGGAACCTAACTATGGCTACACCTTC
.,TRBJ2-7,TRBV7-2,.,CASSYGIYEQYF,TGTGCCAGCAGCTACGGAATCTACGAGCAGTACTTC
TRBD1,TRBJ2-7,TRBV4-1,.,CASSLSGQGPYEQYF,TGCGCCAGCAGCCTATCGGGACAGGGGCCTTACGAGCAGTACTTC
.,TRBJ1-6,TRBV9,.,CASSVSWGDNSPLHF,TGTGCCAGCAGCGTAAGTTGGGGAGATAATTCACCCCTCCACTTT
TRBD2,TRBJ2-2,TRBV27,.,CASSWGGITGELFF,TGTGCCAGCAGTTGGGGGGGGATCACCGGGGAGCTGTTTTTT
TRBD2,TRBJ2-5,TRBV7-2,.,CASSPNPRLAGYQETQYF,TGTGCCAGCAGCCCGAACCCGCGACTAGCGGGGTACCAAGAGACCCAGTACTTC
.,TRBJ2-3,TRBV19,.,CASSISASPDTQYF,TGTGCCAGTAGTATCAGTGCTAGCCCAGATACGCAGTATTTT
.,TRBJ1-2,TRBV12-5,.,CASGFGGVGYGYTF,TGTGCTAGTGGTTTTGGAGGGGTAGGCTATGGCTACACCTTC
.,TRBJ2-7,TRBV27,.,CASSTPLGEQYF,TGTGCCAGCAGTACCCCCCTGGGGGAGCAGTACTTC
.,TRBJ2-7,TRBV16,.,CASSQSIATMIDSYEQYF,TGTGCCAGCAGCCAATCGATCGCTACAATGATCGACTCCTACGAGCAGTACTTC
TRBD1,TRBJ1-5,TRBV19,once,CASTLGTGNSNQPQHF,TGTGCCAGTACCCTAGGGACAGGTAATAGCAATCAGCCCCAGCATTTT
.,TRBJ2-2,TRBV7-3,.,CASSPGGGSAGELFF,TGTGCCAGCAGCCCCGGAGGGGGATCCGCCGGGGAGCTGTTTTTT
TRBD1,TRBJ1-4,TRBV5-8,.,CASSTHRGPTNEKLFF,TGTGCCAGCAGTACTCATAGGGGGCCAACTAATGAAAAACTGTTTTTT
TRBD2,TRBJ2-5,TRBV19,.,CASSIEVAGPGETQYF,TGTGCCAGTAGTATAGAGGTAGCGGGCCCCGGGGAGACCCAGTACTTC
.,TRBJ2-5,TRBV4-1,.,CASSLSGETQYF,TGCGCCAGCAGCCTATCGGGGGAGACCCAGTACTTC